This record concerns one T cell receptor (beta chain) sequence. The target antigen is unknown. The entry originates in a study of cytomegalovirus exposure and HLA in healthy donors. Whole-study results and caveats: The authors confirmed in vitro that a few CMV-associated chains were specific for CMV antigens. There were some V segments, including TRBV6-2 and TRBV6-3, excluded as indistinguishable.

60 Vbeta and 13 Jbeta primers were used in PCR. Clones were read by immunoSEQ multiplex PCR, and TCRdb kept only the in-frame ones, dropping some. The table records approximately 110,000 clones, roughly 76% of them present only once. Germline V gene sequence: CDR1 SNHLY, CDR2 FYNNEI. The CDR3 has 15 residues. The germline V and J ends were trimmed by 8 bases and 5 bases, with 20 bases remaining between them. The source material was PBMCs. This chain uses TRBV2 with TRBJ2-3; possible D gene TRBD2, 6 bases. The clonotype comes from a woman between 55 and 75 years old in good health and CMV-seropositive. The CDR3 DNA is TGTGCCAGCGCATCACCTGCGGGGTCCCGAGATACGCAGTATTTT. This codes for CASASPAGSRDTQYF.